A single sample gave rise to the 12 T cell receptor beta chains below, sequenced in a study of shared clonotypes between healthy human individuals. This table comes from immunoSEQ multiplex PCR, and its TCRdb copy is limited to in-frame clones, with some not included. The data contain fewer than 3 million clones, less than 95% of them seen just once; the ten biggest clones take up about 0.36%. The sample comprised naive CD4+ T cells from PBMCs. The sample's subset: CD45RA+ positively selected. The origin of the receptors is a young man in good health. Some clones in this sample may be carry-over from other donors' samples.

The chain employs TRBV29-1 and TRBJ2-1; D gene ambiguous. CDR1 and CDR2 from the germline V gene are SQVTM and ANQGSEA. The CDR3 length is 14 residues. V was shortened by 7 bases and J by 6 bases, with 19 bases between the two germline ends. The CDR3 reads CSAKGQPLINEQFF. In DNA, the CDR3 is TGCAGCGCAAAAGGGCAACCCCTCATCAATGAGCAGTTCTTC.

The chain links TRBV5-6 to TRBJ1-2; TRBD1 is a possible D gene (5 bases). Germline V CDR1 and CDR2: SGHDT, YYEEEE. Trimming took 3 bases from V and 0 from J, leaving 18 bases between them. CDR3 length: 17 residues. The CDR3 protein is CASSYRRSLGTNYGYTF. The CDR3 nucleotides read TGTGCCAGCAGCTACAGGCGTTCGCTTGGGACTAACTATGGCTACACCTTC.

This chain joins TRBV6-1 and TRBJ2-3; no clear D. The CDR3 has 12 amino acids. Germline CDR1 is MNHNS and CDR2 is SASEGT. Trimming left V 10 bases short and J 4 bases short, with 12 bases between. The CDR3 spells CATYRLADTQYF. As DNA, the CDR3 is TGTGCCACCTACAGACTCGCAGATACGCAGTATTTT.

Only one count was recorded for this clone. J is TRBJ2-2 and V is TRBV9; possibly TRBD1 or TRBD2 for D (5 bases each). This CDR3 spans 19 amino acids. Trimming stripped 3 bases from V and 2 bases from J, with 23 bases between. From germline, CDR1 is SGDLS and CDR2 YYNGEE. This CDR3 is CASSGAPGQQITNTGELFF. The DNA for the CDR3 is TGTGCCAGCAGCGGGGCCCCGGGGCAGCAGATCACTAACACCGGGGAGCTGTTTTTT.

The chain links TRBV2 to TRBJ1-2, with D perhaps matching TRBD1 (6 bases). Trimming removed 1 base at V and 0 bases at J, with 12 bases between. Germline loops: CDR1 SNHLY, CDR2 FYNNEI. This CDR3 has 16 residues. In DNA form, the CDR3 reads TGTGCCAGCAGTGAAGGGGGGCACCAAGCTAACTATGGCTACACCTTC. Protein product: CASSEGGHQANYGYTF.

This chain connects TRBV7-8 to TRBJ1-2, with D perhaps TRBD1 (6 bases). Germline CDR1 SGHVS, CDR2 FQNEAQ. The CDR3 runs to 12 residues. Trimming removed 5 bases at V and 7 bases at J, with 11 bases between. CDR3 amino acids: CASSDRRAGYTF. CDR3 DNA: TGTGCCAGCAGCGACAGGAGGGCTGGCTACACCTTC.

This clone was recorded once. One end of the junction is discordant with germline, which a read error may explain. The V call is TRBV5-4, the J call TRBJ2-5; D may match TRBD1 or TRBD2 (5 bases each). This CDR3 region has 13 residues. Germline V gene sequence: CDR1 SGHNT, CDR2 YYREEE (reference sequence). CDR3 residues: CASSSGRQEIQYF. CDR3 sequence (DNA): TGTGCCAGCAGCTCAGGGAGACAAGAGATCCAGTACTTC.

The rearrangement uses TRBV2 and TRBJ1-2, with TRBD1 as a possible D gene (6 bases). Germline assignment: CDR1 SNHLY and CDR2 FYNNEI. The V end was cut by 8 bases, the J end by 0 bases, with 22 bases between. CDR3 size: 17 residues. CDR3 DNA: TGTGCCAGCGATGCCCCTTTAGGGGGAGAAGCTAACTATGGCTACACCTTC. Its translation: CASDAPLGGEANYGYTF.

This clone has a handful of counts. This chain's CDR3 is CASSQKQGNTEAFF. CDR3 DNA sequence: TGTGCCAGCAGCCAGAAACAGGGGAACACTGAAGCTTTCTTT. The chain links TRBV7-9 to TRBJ1-1; D is possibly TRBD1 (6 bases). This CDR3 is 14 amino acids long. The germline V gene has CDR1 SEHNR and CDR2 FQNEAQ (reference sequence). V was clipped by 5 bases and J by 1 base, with 11 bases between them.

The J gene is TRBJ2-1, the V gene TRBV7-3; tentatively, D is TRBD2 (5 bases). Germline CDR1 and CDR2: SGHTA and FQGTGA. CDR3 length: 14 residues. Between the trimmed V and J ends, which lost 5 bases and 0 bases, there was a span of 8 bases. The CDR3 loop reads CASSGGISYNEQFF. The CDR3 nucleotides read TGTGCCAGCAGCGGAGGCATCTCCTACAATGAGCAGTTCTTC.

This chain uses TRBV7-2 with TRBJ1-2; D is ambiguous. The germline V gene has CDR1 SGHTA and CDR2 FQGNSA. Between the trimmed V and J ends, which lost 3 bases and 6 bases, there was a span of 11 bases. The CDR3 loop spans 13 amino acids. This CDR3 is CASSFPSMNGYTF. Here the CDR3 DNA reads TGTGCCAGCAGCTTTCCGAGCATGAATGGCTACACCTTC.

This chain uses TRBV28 with TRBJ2-1; the D gene is possibly TRBD2 (5 bases). Germline V gene lookup returns CDR1 MDHEN and CDR2 SYDVKM. CDR3 length equals 14 residues. V was shortened by 4 bases and J by 6 bases, with 13 bases between the two germline ends. This chain's CDR3 is CASSSRESGNEQFF. CDR3 DNA sequence: TGTGCCAGCAGTTCAAGGGAGTCGGGCAATGAGCAGTTCTTC.